A single sample gave rise to the 24 T cell receptor beta chains below, sequenced in a study of cytomegalovirus exposure and HLA in healthy donors. PCR primers comprised 60 Vbeta and 13 Jbeta primers. Clones were sequenced by immunoSEQ multiplex PCR, and TCRdb holds only the in-frame ones, with some missing. The repertoire holds some 160,000 clones, with about 72% as singletons. The sample was PBMCs. These receptors were taken from a man in his forties in good health and CMV-seronegative.

The sample holds one count of this clone. The chain uses TRBV4-1 and TRBJ2-2; 11 positions agree with TRBD1. CDR3 length: 17 residues. V trimming: 4 bases; J trimming: 4 bases; junction bases outside the gene matches: 8. Germline values: CDR1 MGHRA, CDR2 YSYEKL. CDR3 DNA sequence: TGCGCCAGCAGCCCTCGGACAGGGGGCGCAAGCACCGGGGAGCTGTTTTTT. Translation: CASSPRTGGASTGELFF.

The V gene is TRBV2, the J gene TRBJ1-1; D is possibly TRBD1 (5 bases). Germline V gene lookup returns CDR1 SNHLY and CDR2 FYNNEI. CDR3 length equals 17 residues. V gave up 1 base and J gave up 7 bases, with 22 bases separating them. The CDR3 coding sequence is TGTGCCAGCAGTGAAGTAGGGAGGGAAAGTAGGAGGGGTGAAGCTTTCTTT. Encoded protein: CASSEVGRESRRGEAFF.

This sequence joins TRBV5-1 and TRBJ2-5, with 8 bases aligning to TRBD2. The V gene end was trimmed by 2 bases and the J gene end by 7 bases; junction bases not matched to a gene: 7. The germline V gene encodes CDR1 SGHRS and CDR2 YFSETQ. CDR3 size: 14 residues. The CDR3 is CASSFMGLGRTQYF. Written as DNA, the CDR3 is TGCGCCAGCAGCTTTATGGGACTAGGCCGGACCCAGTACTTC.

For the CDR3, the DNA is TGTGCCTGGACCACTCGGACAGGTCTCTCCTACGAGCAGTACTTC. This sequence encodes CAWTTRTGLSYEQYF. J is TRBJ2-7 and V is TRBV30; TRBD1 aligns across 7 bases. Trimming cost V 4 bases and J 0 bases; bases outside gene matches: 9. Per germline, CDR1 GTSNPN and CDR2 SVGIG (reference sequence). The CDR3 has 15 amino acids. Supplemented by reference TRBV30 and TRBJ2-7, the full variable domain reads SQTIHQWPATLVQPVGSPLSLECTVEGTSNPNLYWYRQAAGRGLQLLFYSVGIGQISSEVPQNLSASRPQDRQFILSSKKLLLSDSGFYLCAWTTRTGLSYEQYFGPGTRLTVT.

The rearrangement uses TRBV10-3 and TRBJ1-1; 7 nucleotides agree with TRBD1. The V segment lost 5 bases and the J segment 0 bases; nucleotides outside the gene matches: 6. Looked up from germline, CDR1 is ENHRY and CDR2 is SYGVKD. This CDR3 has 15 amino acids. For the CDR3, the DNA is TGTGCCATCAGTCCAGGGGGTAGCATGAACACTGAAGCTTTCTTT. Amino acid sequence: CAISPGGSMNTEAFF.

The chain has TRBV5-4 and TRBJ1-1; a possible D gene is TRBD1 (5 bases). With 5 bases removed from V and 0 bases from J, the gap between germline ends came to 17 bases. The CDR3 is 16 amino acids. The germline V gene has CDR1 SGHNT and CDR2 YYREEE (reference sequence). As DNA, the CDR3 is TGTGCCAGCAGTTCTGCACGGACACTCATGAACACTGAAGCTTTCTTT. Its protein product is CASSSARTLMNTEAFF.

The chain combines TRBV11-3 with TRBJ2-3; D is undetermined. Germline V lookup: CDR1 SGHNT, CDR2 YENEEA. Trimming removed 1 base at V and 3 bases at J, with 11 bases between. The CDR3 extends over 15 amino acids. CDR3 DNA: TGTGCCAGCAGCTTAGGCGGCAGTAAGACAGATACGCAGTATTTT. Its protein is CASSLGGSKTDTQYF.

A single count supports this clone. The sample carries other DNA sequences with the same CDR3. J is TRBJ1-5 and V is TRBV18, with a possible D match to TRBD1 (6 bases). V was shortened by 3 bases and J by 2 bases, with 8 bases between the two germline ends. CDR1 and CDR2 from the germline V gene are KGHSH and LQKENI. This CDR3 is built from 14 residues. CDR3 sequence (DNA): TGTGCCAGCTCACCTCGACAGGGCAATCAGCCCCAGCATTTT. Protein product: CASSPRQGNQPQHF.

This chain links TRBV2 with TRBJ2-7; 11 positions agree with TRBD2. The CDR3 contains 15 residues. V trimming: 4 bases; J trimming: 2 bases; junction bases outside the gene matches: 4. Germline CDR1 is SNHLY and CDR2 is FYNNEI. For the CDR3, the DNA is TGTGCCAGCAGTGTACTAGCGGGAGAGACCTACGAGCAGTACTTC. Its translation is CASSVLAGETYEQYF.

The V and J genes are TRBV27 and TRBJ2-7; TRBD2 agrees at 8 bases. The CDR3 has 17 residues. V trimming: 7 bases; J trimming: 0 bases; junction bases outside the gene matches: 14. CDR1 is MNHEY, CDR2 SMNVEV, per germline (reference sequence). The chain's CDR3 is CASKRGSGDESSYEQYF. CDR3 nucleotides: TGTGCCAGCAAAAGAGGTAGCGGGGACGAAAGCTCCTACGAGCAGTACTTC.

This chain links TRBV9 with TRBJ2-3, with 8 bases that match TRBD2. CDR3 length: 15 amino acids. Germline CDR1 reads SGDLS; CDR2 reads YYNGEE. Unmatched junction bases numbered 1, after V lost 0 bases and J lost 1 base. This CDR3 reads CASSVGGGRTDTQYF. The CDR3 DNA follows: TGTGCCAGCAGCGTAGGCGGGGGGCGCACAGATACGCAGTATTTT.

This clone has a handful of counts. The V call is TRBV7-6, the J call TRBJ2-7; 7 bases are shared with TRBD2. Germline V gene sequence: CDR1 SGHVS, CDR2 FNYEAQ. This CDR3 has 15 residues. The J segment lost 2 bases and the V segment lost 4 bases, leaving 8 bases of the junction unmatched. This chain's CDR3 is CASSSRPSGTYEQYF. The DNA for the CDR3 is TGTGCCAGCAGCTCCCGGCCTAGCGGTACCTACGAGCAGTACTTC.

J is TRBJ2-3 and V is TRBV2, with 7 bases identical to TRBD1. V shed 7 bases and J 4 bases; nucleotides not matched to a gene: 8. CDR1 and CDR2 from the germline V gene are SNHLY and FYNNEI. CDR3 length: 14 residues. CDR3 sequence (DNA): TGTGCCAGCAAAATAAGGACAGGCCCAGATACGCAGTATTTT. This sequence encodes CASKIRTGPDTQYF.

The V gene is TRBV6-5, the J gene TRBJ1-6; weak D call: TRBD1 (5 bases). CDR1 MNHEY and CDR2 SVGAGI come from the germline V gene. Trimming cost V 6 bases and J 9 bases, with 12 bases left between them. This CDR3 has 13 amino acids. CDR3 amino acids: CASSQLGGSPLHF. As DNA, the CDR3 is TGTGCCAGCAGCCAGCTCGGGGGTTCACCCCTCCACTTT.

This clone occurred a few times. The rearrangement links TRBV4-3 to TRBJ2-3; D unclear. The CDR3 contains 15 residues. Trimming stripped 4 bases from V and 6 bases from J, with 17 bases between. Germline V gene lookup returns CDR1 LGHNA and CDR2 YSLEER. CDR3 in DNA: TGCGCCAGCAGCCTCGCTACGTCGAGTGCTGATACGCAGTATTTT. This translates into CASSLATSSADTQYF.

J is TRBJ2-7 and V is TRBV5-1; the D gene is possibly TRBD2 (5 bases). The ends were cut back, 2 bases at V and 3 bases at J, with 12 bases in the middle. Germline CDR1 is SGHRS and CDR2 is YFSETQ. CDR3 size: 14 residues. The CDR3 loop reads CASSLGLTDYEQYF. CDR3 nucleotides: TGCGCCAGCAGCTTAGGACTTACAGACTACGAGCAGTACTTC.

This rearrangement joins TRBV7-9 to TRBJ1-1; weak D call: TRBD1 (5 bases). Trimming removed 6 bases from V and 4 bases from J, with 15 bases in between. CDR3 length: 14 residues. CDR1 is SEHNR and CDR2 is FQNEAQ in the germline V gene (reference sequence). The CDR3 nucleotides are TGTGCCAGCAGTTGGGACTCAACTCTCACTGAAGCTTTCTTT. As protein: CASSWDSTLTEAFF.

Only a few counts were recorded for this clone. The chain employs TRBV19 and TRBJ1-1; possibly TRBD1 for D (6 bases). CDR3 length: 17 residues. Trimming took off 0 bases at V and 2 bases at J, with 16 bases between the two ends. Germline assignment: CDR1 LNHDA and CDR2 SQIVND (reference sequence). In nucleotides, the CDR3 is TGTGCCAGTAGTATAGAACGGACAGAAATGATTAACACTGAAGCTTTCTTT. It is translated as CASSIERTEMINTEAFF.

This clone was detected a few times. This chain uses TRBV11-1 with TRBJ2-1; possible D gene TRBD1, 6 bases. CDR3 size: 16 residues. The V end lost 2 bases, the J end lost 2 bases, and 13 bases lay between the germline ends. Germline-derived CDR1 and CDR2 are SGHAT and FQDESV (reference sequence). The CDR3 DNA reads TGTGCCAGCAGCTTATGGCAGGGGCAACCCTACAATGAGCAGTTCTTC. It codes for CASSLWQGQPYNEQFF.

The V call is TRBV6-5, the J call TRBJ2-6, with a weak D call TRBD1 (6 bases). The CDR3 spans 15 residues. In germline, CDR1 is MNHEY, CDR2 SVGAGI. Trimming removed 6 bases from V and 2 bases from J, with 11 bases in between. The CDR3: CASRRSGAGANVLTF. CDR3 DNA: TGTGCCAGCAGGAGATCAGGGGCTGGGGCCAACGTCCTGACTTTC.

V gene TRBV7-9 combines with J gene TRBJ2-7; possible D gene TRBD1, 7 bases. Germline V gene lookup returns CDR1 SEHNR and CDR2 FQNEAQ (reference sequence). V was clipped by 1 base and J by 5 bases, with 12 bases between them. This CDR3 comprises 14 residues. CDR3 bases: TGTGCCAGCAGCTTAGTGGGCAGGGGGGACGAGCAGTACTTC. As protein: CASSLVGRGDEQYF.

CDR3 nucleotide sequence: TGTGCCAGCAGCGCAGACAGGGGGCGATTGAACATTCAGTACTTC. It yields the protein CASSADRGRLNIQYF. This rearrangement joins TRBV6-5 to TRBJ2-4; TRBD1 matches at 10 bases. The CDR3 sequence is 15 residues long. Trimming cost V 6 bases and J 7 bases; bases outside gene matches: 9. CDR1 MNHEY and CDR2 SVGAGI come from the germline V gene.

The genes are TRBV5-4 and TRBJ1-1; D might be TRBD1 (5 bases). Germline CDR1 reads SGHNT; CDR2 reads YYREEE (reference sequence). Trimming pared 6 bases from V and 4 bases from J, leaving 16 bases between. The CDR3 contains 14 residues. The CDR3 DNA is TGTGCCAGCACCCTCGGCGGGGGTGGCACTGAAGCTTTCTTT. It specifies CASTLGGGGTEAFF.

This chain joins TRBV5-4 and TRBJ2-5, with D unresolved. Germline V gene sequence: CDR1 SGHNT, CDR2 YYREEE (reference sequence). This CDR3 is built from 14 residues. With 0 bases removed from V and 2 bases from J, the gap between germline ends came to 8 bases. The chain's CDR3 is CASSLAGRQETQYF. As DNA, the CDR3 is TGTGCCAGCAGCTTGGCCGGTAGACAAGAGACCCAGTACTTC.